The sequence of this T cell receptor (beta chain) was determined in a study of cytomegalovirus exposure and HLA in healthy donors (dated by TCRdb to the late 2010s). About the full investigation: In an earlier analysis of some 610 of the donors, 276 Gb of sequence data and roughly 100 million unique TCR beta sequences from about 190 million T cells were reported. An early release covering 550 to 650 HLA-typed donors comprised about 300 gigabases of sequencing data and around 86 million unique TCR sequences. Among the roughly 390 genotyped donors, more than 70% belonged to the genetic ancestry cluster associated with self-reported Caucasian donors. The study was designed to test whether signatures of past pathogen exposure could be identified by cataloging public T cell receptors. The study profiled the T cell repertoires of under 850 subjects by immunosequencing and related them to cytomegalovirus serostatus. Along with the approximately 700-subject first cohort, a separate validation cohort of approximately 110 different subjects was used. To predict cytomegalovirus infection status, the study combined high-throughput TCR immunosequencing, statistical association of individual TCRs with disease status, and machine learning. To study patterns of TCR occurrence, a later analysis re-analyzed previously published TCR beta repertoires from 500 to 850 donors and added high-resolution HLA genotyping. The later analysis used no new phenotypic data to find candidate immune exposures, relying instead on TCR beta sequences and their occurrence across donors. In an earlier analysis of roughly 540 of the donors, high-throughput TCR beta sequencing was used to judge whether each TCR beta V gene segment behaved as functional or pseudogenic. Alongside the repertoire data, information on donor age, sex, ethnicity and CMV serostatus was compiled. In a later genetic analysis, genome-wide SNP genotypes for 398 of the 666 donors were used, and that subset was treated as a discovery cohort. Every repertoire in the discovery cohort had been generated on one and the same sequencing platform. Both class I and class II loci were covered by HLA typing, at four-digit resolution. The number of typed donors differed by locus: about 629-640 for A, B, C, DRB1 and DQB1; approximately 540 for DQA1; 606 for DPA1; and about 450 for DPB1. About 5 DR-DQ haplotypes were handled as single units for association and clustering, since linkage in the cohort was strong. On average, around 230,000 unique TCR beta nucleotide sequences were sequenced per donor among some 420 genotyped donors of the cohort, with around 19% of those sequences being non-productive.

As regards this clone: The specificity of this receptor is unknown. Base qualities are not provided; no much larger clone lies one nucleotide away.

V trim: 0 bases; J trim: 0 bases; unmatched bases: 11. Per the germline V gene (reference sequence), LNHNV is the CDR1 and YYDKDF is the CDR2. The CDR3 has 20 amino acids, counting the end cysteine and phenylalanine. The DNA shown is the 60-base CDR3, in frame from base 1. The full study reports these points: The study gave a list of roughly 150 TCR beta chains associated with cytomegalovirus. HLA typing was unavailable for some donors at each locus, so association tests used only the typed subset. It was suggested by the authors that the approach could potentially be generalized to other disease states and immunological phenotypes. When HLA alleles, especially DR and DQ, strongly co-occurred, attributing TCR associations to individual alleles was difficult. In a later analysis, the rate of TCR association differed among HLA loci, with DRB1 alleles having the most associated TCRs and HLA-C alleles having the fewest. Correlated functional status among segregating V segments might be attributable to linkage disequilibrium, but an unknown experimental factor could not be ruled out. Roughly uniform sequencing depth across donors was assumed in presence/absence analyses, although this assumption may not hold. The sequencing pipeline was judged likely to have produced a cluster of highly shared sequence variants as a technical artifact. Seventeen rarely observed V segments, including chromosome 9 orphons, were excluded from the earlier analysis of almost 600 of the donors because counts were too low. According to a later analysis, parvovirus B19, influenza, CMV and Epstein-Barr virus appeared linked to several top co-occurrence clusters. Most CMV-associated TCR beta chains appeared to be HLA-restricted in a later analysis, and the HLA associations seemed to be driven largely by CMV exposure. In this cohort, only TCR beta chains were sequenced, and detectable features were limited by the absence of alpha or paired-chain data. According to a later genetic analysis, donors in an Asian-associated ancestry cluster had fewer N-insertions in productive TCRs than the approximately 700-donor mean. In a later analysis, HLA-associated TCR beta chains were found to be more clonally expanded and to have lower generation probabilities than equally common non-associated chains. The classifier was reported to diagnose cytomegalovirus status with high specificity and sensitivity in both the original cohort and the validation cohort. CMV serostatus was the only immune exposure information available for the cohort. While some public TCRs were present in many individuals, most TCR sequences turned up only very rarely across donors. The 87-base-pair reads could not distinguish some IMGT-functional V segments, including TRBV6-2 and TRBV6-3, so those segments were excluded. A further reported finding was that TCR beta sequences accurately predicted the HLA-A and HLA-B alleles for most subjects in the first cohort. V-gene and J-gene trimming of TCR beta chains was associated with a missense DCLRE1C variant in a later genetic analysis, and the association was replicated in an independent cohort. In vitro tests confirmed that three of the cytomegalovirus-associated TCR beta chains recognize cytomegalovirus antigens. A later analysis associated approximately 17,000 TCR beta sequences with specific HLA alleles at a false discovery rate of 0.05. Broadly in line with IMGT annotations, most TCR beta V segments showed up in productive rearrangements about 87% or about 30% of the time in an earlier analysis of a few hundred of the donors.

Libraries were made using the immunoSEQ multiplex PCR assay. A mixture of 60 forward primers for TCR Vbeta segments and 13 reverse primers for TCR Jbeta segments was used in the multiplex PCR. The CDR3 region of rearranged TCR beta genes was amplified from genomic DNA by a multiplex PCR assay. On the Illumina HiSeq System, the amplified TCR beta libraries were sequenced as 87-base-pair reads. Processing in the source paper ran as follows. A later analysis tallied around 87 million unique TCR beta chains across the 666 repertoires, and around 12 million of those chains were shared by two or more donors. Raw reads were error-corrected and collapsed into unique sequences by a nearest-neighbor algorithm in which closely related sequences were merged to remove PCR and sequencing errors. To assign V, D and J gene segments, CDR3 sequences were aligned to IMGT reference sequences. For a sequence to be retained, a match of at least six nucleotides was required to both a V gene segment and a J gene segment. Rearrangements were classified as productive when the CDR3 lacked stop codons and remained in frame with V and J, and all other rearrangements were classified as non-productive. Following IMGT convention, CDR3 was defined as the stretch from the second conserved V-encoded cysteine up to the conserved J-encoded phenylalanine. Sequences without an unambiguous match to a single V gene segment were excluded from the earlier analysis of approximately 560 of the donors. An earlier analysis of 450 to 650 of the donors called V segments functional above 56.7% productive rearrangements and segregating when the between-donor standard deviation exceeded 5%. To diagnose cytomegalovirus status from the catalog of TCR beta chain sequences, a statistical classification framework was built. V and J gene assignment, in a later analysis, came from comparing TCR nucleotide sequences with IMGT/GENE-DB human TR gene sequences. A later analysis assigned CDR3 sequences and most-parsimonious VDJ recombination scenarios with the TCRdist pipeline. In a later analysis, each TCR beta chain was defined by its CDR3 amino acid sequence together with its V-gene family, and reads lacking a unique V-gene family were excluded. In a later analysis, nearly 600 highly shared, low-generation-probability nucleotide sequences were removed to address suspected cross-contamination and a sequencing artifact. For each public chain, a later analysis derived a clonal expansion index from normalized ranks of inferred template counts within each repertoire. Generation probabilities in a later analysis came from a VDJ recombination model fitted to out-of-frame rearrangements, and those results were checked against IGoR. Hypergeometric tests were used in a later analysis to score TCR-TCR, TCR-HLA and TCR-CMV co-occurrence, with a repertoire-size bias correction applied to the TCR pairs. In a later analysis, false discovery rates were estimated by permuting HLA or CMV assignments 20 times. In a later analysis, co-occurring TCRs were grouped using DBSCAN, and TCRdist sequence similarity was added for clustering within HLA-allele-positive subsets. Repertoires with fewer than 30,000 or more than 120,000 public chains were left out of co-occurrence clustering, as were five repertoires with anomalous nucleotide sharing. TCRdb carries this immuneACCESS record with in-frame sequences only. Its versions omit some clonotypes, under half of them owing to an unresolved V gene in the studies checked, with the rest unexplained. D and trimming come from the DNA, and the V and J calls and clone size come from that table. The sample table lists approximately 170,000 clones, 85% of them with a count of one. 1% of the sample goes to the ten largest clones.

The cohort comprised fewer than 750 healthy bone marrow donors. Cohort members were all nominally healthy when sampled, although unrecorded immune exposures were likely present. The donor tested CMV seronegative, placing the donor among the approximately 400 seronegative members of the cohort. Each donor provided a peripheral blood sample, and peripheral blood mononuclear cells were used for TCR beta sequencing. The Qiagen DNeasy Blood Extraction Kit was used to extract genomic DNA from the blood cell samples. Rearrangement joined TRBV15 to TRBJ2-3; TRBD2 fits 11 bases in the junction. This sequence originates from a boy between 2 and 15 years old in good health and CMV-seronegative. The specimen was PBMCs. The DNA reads TGTGCCACCAGCAGAGAGACTAGCGGGGTGAACCCTTCTAGCACAGATACGCAGTATTTT. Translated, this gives CATSRETSGVNPSSTDTQYF.